The present T cell receptor (beta chain) was sequenced within a study of cytomegalovirus exposure and HLA in healthy donors. Study-wide results and caveats: According to an earlier analysis, most TCR beta V segments yielded productive rearrangements about 87% or about 30% of the time.

The PCR contained 60 Vbeta and 13 Jbeta primers. This table comes from immunoSEQ multiplex PCR, and its TCRdb copy is limited to in-frame clones, with some not included. Found here are around 90,000 clones, approximately 64% of them singletons; the top ten hold 5.5% to 6%. The germline V gene has CDR1 SEHNR and CDR2 FQNEAQ (reference sequence). The CDR3 runs 14 residues. V lost 6 bases and J lost 5; bases outside the gene matches: 8. Comment on this clone: Its specificity is unknown.

The sequence was obtained from a boy aged 5-17 years in good health and CMV-seropositive. This chain uses TRBV7-9 with TRBJ2-3, with 7 bases lining up with TRBD2. Sequenced sample: PBMCs. DNA for the CDR3: TGTGCCAGCAGGACCGGGGGGAGTGAAGATACGCAGTATTTT. Protein product: CASRTGGSEDTQYF.